This TCR beta chain emerged from a study of T cells in Graves' hyperthyroidism and ophthalmopathy. Amplification targeted TCR beta CDR3 regions from RNA transcripts. TCR CDR3 underwent first-round RT-PCR with the HTBI primer set. TCRdb re-derived calls from the multiplex PCR reads in MiXCR, one entry per CDR3 protein. Counted here are under 600,000 distinct CDR3 sequences, about a sixth occurring once; the ten biggest clones make up roughly 3%. Germline values: CDR1 MNHNY, CDR2 SVGAGI (reference sequence). This CDR3 contains 14 residues. Between the trimmed V and J ends, which lost 0 bases and 5 bases, there was a span of 8 bases. This clonotype has ten or more counts.

The V and J genes are TRBV6-6 and TRBJ1-5; no reliable D call. This sequence was found in a woman in her 40s with Graves' ophthalmopathy. The sequencing input was blood. Here the CDR3 reads CASSYSRWDQPQHF. The CDR3 DNA sequence: TGTGCCAGCAGTTACTCCAGATGGGATCAGCCCCAGCATTTT.